The rows below give T cell receptor beta chains drawn from one sample of a study of early T cells in non-severe SARS-CoV-2 infection. TCRdb reanalysed the 5' RACE reads using MiXCR and keeps one entry per CDR3 protein. The sample includes around 67,000 distinct CDR3 sequences, around 13% of them seen just once. The material sequenced was whole blood. The receptors stem from an adult who was a healthcare worker with PCR-confirmed SARS-CoV-2 infection or an uninfected control (not recorded which). Each CDR3 is given with its conserved first and last residue. D genes are given only for firm matches. Where a row states a size, it is once, few, many or the class of an expanded clone; other rows omit it.

>TRBV6-1|TRBD1|TRBJ2-7|many
CASSERTGKYEQYF
TGTGCCAGCAGTGAACGGACAGGAAAGTACGAGCAGTACTTC
>TRBV20-1|.|TRBJ2-1|.
CSARVIERSSSYNEQFF
TGCAGTGCTAGAGTTATTGAGCGGTCGTCCTCCTACAATGAGCAGTTCTTC
>TRBV27|.|TRBJ2-5|.
CASSFEGQETQYF
TGTGCCAGCAGTTTCGAGGGACAAGAGACCCAGTACTTT
>TRBV11-2|.|TRBJ1-1|many
CASSPAGYGAFF
TGTGCCAGCAGCCCCGCCGGGTATGGAGCTTTCTTT
>TRBV10-3|.|TRBJ2-7|many
CAISPGADYEQYF
TGTGCCATCAGCCCCGGGGCGGACTACGAGCAGTACTTC
>TRBV12-3/TRBV12-4|.|TRBJ1-2|many
CASSKNIAMEGYTF
TGTGCCAGCAGTAAGAACATAGCTATGGAGGGCTACACCTTC
>TRBV3-1|.|TRBJ1-3|many
CASSQFTPRGGNTIYF
TGTGCCAGCAGCCAATTCACCCCCCGGGGGGGAAACACCATATATTTT
>TRBV28|TRBD1|TRBJ2-3|.
CASSPGTETDTQYF
TGTGCCAGCAGCCCCGGGACAGAGACAGATACGCAGTATTTT
>TRBV12-3/TRBV12-4|.|TRBJ2-2|many
CASSFQGLGTGELFF
TGTGCCAGCAGTTTCCAGGGGCTGGGCACCGGGGAGCTGTTTTTT
>TRBV6-2/TRBV6-3|TRBD1|TRBJ1-5|many
CASSYPPGQEEQPQHF
TGTGCCAGCAGTTACCCGCCGGGACAGGAGGAGCAGCCCCAGCATTTT
>TRBV11-2|.|TRBJ1-1|many
CASRGVYTEAFF
TGTGCCAGCAGGGGGGTGTACACTGAAGCTTTCTTT
>TRBV5-1|.|TRBJ2-2|many
CASSNRQTNTGELFF
TGCGCCAGCAGCAACAGACAGACGAACACCGGGGAGCTGTTTTTT
>TRBV7-2|.|TRBJ2-1|many
CASSSWDTHNEQFF
TGTGCCAGCAGTTCCTGGGATACCCACAATGAGCAGTTCTTC
>TRBV7-2|TRBD1|TRBJ1-1|.
CASSSQTGVLTEAFF
TGTGCCAGCAGCTCACAAACAGGGGTGTTAACTGAAGCTTTCTTT
>TRBV2|.|TRBJ1-1|many
CASSKAREGNTEAFF
TGTGCCAGCAGTAAAGCCAGGGAGGGGAACACTGAAGCTTTCTTT
>TRBV9|TRBD1|TRBJ2-6|many
CASNRDRSSGANVLTF
TGTGCCAGCAACCGGGACAGGAGCTCTGGGGCCAACGTCCTGACTTTC
>TRBV10-3|TRBD2|TRBJ2-3|many
CATLAGGLSTDTQYF
TGTGCCACCCTAGCGGGGGGGCTGAGCACAGATACGCAGTATTTT
>TRBV20-1|.|TRBJ2-3|.
CSAPQVTSSTDTQYF
TGCAGTGCCCCTCAAGTCACATCTAGCACAGATACGCAGTATTTT
>TRBV4-2|TRBD1|TRBJ2-3|many
CASSPTGQGASELYTDTQYF
TGTGCCAGCAGCCCGACCGGACAGGGGGCCTCCGAACTTTACACAGATACGCAGTATTTT
>TRBV27|TRBD2|TRBJ2-1|many
CASSLFTSGSSYNEQFF
TGTGCCAGCAGTTTATTCACTAGCGGGAGCTCCTACAATGAGCAGTTCTTC
>TRBV7-9|.|TRBJ1-6|once
CASSPGRGTKDTPLHF
TGTGCCAGCAGCCCTGGCAGGGGAACTAAGGATACACCCCTCCACTTT
>TRBV7-2|.|TRBJ2-3|many
CASSLVISTDTQYF
TGTGCCAGCAGCTTAGTTATTAGCACAGATACGCAGTATTTT
>TRBV5-1|TRBD1|TRBJ2-3|many
CASSRQGTDITDTQYF
TGCGCCAGCAGCCGCCAAGGGACAGATATCACAGATACGCAGTATTTT
>TRBV6-2/TRBV6-3|.|TRBJ2-1|many
CASSYSNRYNEQFF
TGTGCCAGCAGTTACTCGAACAGATACAATGAGCAGTTCTTC
>TRBV5-5|TRBD1|TRBJ1-3|many
CASSPVTGDGNTIYF
TGTGCCAGCAGCCCCGTAACAGGGGATGGAAACACCATATATTTT
>TRBV10-1|.|TRBJ2-5|many
CASSATGPQETQYF
TGCGCCAGCAGTGCCACGGGACCACAAGAGACCCAGTACTTC
>TRBV7-2|TRBD1|TRBJ2-1|.
CASSFRWDSYNEQFF
TGTGCCAGCAGCTTCAGATGGGACAGCTACAATGAGCAGTTCTTC
>TRBV7-9|.|TRBJ2-1|many
CASSLVGRSYNEQFF
TGTGCCAGCAGCTTAGTCGGGCGCTCCTACAATGAGCAGTTCTTC
>TRBV6-2/TRBV6-3|TRBD1|TRBJ1-5|many
CASTKTGSGQPQHF
TGTGCCAGCACCAAGACAGGGTCGGGTCAGCCCCAGCATTTT
>TRBV12-3/TRBV12-4|TRBD1|TRBJ2-6|many
CASSLSGTAPGANVLTF
TGTGCCAGCAGTTTATCAGGGACAGCCCCTGGGGCCAACGTCCTGACTTTC
>TRBV27|.|TRBJ2-7|many
CASSLTGEGYEQYF
TGTGCCAGCAGTTTAACAGGGGAGGGATACGAGCAGTACTTC
>TRBV7-8|.|TRBJ1-1|many
CASSFNGDTEAFF
TGTGCCAGCAGCTTTAACGGGGACACTGAAGCTTTCTTT
>TRBV29-1|.|TRBJ1-1|few
CSVGGFNTEAFF
TGCAGCGTTGGGGGATTTAACACTGAAGCTTTCTTT
>TRBV12-3/TRBV12-4|.|TRBJ2-1|many
CASSLIGSYEQFF
TGTGCCAGCAGTTTAATAGGGAGTTACGAGCAGTTCTTC
>TRBV20-1|TRBD2|TRBJ2-7|.
CSAVAGGNSYEQYF
TGCAGTGCTGTAGCGGGAGGGAACTCCTACGAGCAGTACTTC
>TRBV2|.|TRBJ1-1|many
CASSRRGNTQNTEAFF
TGTGCCAGCAGTAGAAGGGGCAACACTCAGAACACTGAAGCTTTCTTT
>TRBV9|TRBD2|TRBJ2-1|few
CASSILSGDFDEQFF
TGTGCCAGCAGCATACTTAGCGGGGACTTCGATGAGCAGTTCTTC
>TRBV12-3/TRBV12-4|.|TRBJ2-6|many
CASSLDTLSGANVLTF
TGTGCCAGCAGCCTAGATACTCTCTCTGGGGCCAACGTCCTGACTTTC
>TRBV6-4|.|TRBJ2-6|many
CASSDNSGANVLTF
TGTGCCAGCAGTGACAACTCTGGGGCCAACGTCCTGACTTTC
>TRBV29-1|.|TRBJ2-3|few
CSVEAPGPSTDTQYF
TGCAGCGTTGAAGCCCCGGGGCCTAGCACAGATACGCAGTATTTT
>TRBV29-1|.|TRBJ2-1|.
CSAPSPKDEQFF
TGCAGCGCACCTTCCCCCAAGGATGAGCAGTTCTTC
>TRBV11-3|.|TRBJ2-7|many
CASSPTGGSYEQYF
TGTGCCAGCAGCCCGACTGGGGGAAGCTACGAGCAGTACTTC
>TRBV12-3/TRBV12-4|.|TRBJ1-2|many
CASRGPRYGYTF
TGTGCCAGCAGGGGACCCCGCTATGGCTACACCTTC
>TRBV6-1|.|TRBJ1-1|many
CASSGRMNTEAFF
TGTGCCAGCAGTGGACGGATGAACACTGAAGCTTTCTTT
>TRBV3-1|.|TRBJ2-3|.
CASSQSRSWGQYF
TGTGCCAGCAGCCAAAGCCGTTCTTGGGGGCAGTATTTT
>TRBV10-3|.|TRBJ1-1|many
CAISESTQTEAFF
TGTGCCATCAGTGAGTCAACACAGACTGAAGCTTTCTTT
>TRBV4-3|.|TRBJ2-4|once
CASSQARTGDRVSLAKNIQYF
TGCGCCAGCAGCCAAGCGAGGACGGGGGACCGGGTTTCTCTGGCCAAAAACATTCAGTACTTC
>TRBV9|.|TRBJ2-7|.
CASSKGAGSSYEQYF
TGTGCCAGCAGCAAAGGGGCAGGAAGCTCCTACGAGCAGTACTTC
>TRBV5-5|.|TRBJ1-2|few
CASSLEQGGNYGYTF
TGTGCCAGCAGCTTGGAACAGGGTGGCAACTATGGCTACACCTTC
>TRBV18|.|TRBJ2-5|many
CASCGAQETQYF
TGTGCCAGCTGCGGGGCTCAAGAGACCCAGTACTTC
>TRBV5-1|.|TRBJ1-2|many
CASSLSENYGYTF
TGCGCCAGCAGCTTGTCGGAAAACTATGGCTACACCTTC
>TRBV10-3|.|TRBJ1-5|.
CAISVRADQPQHF
TGTGCCATCAGTGTAAGGGCGGACCAGCCCCAGCATTTT